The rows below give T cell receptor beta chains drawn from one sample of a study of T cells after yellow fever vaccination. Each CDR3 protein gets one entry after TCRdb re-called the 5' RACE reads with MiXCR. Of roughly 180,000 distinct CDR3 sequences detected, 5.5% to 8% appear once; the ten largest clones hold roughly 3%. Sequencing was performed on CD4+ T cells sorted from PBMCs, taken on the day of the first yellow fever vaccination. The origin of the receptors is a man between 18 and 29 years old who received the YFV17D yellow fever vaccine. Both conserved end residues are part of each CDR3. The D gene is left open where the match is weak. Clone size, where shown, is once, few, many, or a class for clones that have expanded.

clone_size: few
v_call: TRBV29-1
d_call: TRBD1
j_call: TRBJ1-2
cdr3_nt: TGCAGCGGGACCGGGACAGGGGGCTTTAGGCAGGGCTACACCTTC
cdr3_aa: CSGTGTGGFRQGYTF

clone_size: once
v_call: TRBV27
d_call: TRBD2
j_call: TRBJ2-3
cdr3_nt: TGTGCCAGCAGTTTAAAGCCCCTAGCGGCAGATACGCAGTATTTT
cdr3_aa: CASSLKPLAADTQYF

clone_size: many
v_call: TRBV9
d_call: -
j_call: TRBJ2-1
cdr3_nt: TGTGCCAGCAGCCGCCTCAATGAGCAGTTCTTC
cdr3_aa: CASSRLNEQFF

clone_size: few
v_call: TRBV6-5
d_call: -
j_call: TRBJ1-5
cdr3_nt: TGTGCCAGCAGTTTACAGGATAGCAATCAGCCCCAGCATTTT
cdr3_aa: CASSLQDSNQPQHF

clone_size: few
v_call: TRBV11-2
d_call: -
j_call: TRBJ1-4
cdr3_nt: TGTGCCAGCAGCTTAGAGGGACTGCTTAATGAAAAACTGTTTTTT
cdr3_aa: CASSLEGLLNEKLFF

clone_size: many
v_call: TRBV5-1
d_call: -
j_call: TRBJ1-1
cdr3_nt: TGCGCCAGCAGCTTGGCCGAGAACACTGAAGCTTTCTTT
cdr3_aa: CASSLAENTEAFF

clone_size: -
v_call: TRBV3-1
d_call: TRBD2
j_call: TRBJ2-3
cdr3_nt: TGTGCCAGCAGCCTTGGGGGGGGGGATGTGTATACGCAGTATTTT
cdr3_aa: CASSLGGGDVYTQYF

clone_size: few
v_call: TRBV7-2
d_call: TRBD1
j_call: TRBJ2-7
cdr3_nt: TGTGCCAGCAGACAAGGACAGGGGGCCGTCGAGCAGTACTTC
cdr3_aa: CASRQGQGAVEQYF

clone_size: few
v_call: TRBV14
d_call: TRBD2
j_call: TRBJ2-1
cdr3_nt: TGTGCCAGCAGCCAGTCTTCGGGAGGTGAGCAGTTCTTC
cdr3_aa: CASSQSSGGEQFF

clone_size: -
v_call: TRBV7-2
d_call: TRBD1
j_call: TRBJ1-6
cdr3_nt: TGTGCCAGCAGCTCCGGGACAGGGCAACGACCCCTCCACTTT
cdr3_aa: CASSSGTGQRPLHF

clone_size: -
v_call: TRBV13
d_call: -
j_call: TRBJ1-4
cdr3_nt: TGTGCCAGCAGCTTTGGGAGGACGCGGGATGAAAAACTGTTTTTT
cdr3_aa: CASSFGRTRDEKLFF

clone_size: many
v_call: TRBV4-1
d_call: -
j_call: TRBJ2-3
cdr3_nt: TGCGCCAGCAGCCAAGGGGCCGGGGTCGGGACGCAGTATTTT
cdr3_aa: CASSQGAGVGTQYF

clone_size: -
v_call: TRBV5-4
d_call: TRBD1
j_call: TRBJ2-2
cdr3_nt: TGTGCCACCGGGACAGTAGGACCCGGGGAGCTGTTTTTT
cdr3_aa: CATGTVGPGELFF

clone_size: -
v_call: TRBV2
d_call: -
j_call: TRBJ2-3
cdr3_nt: TGTGCCAGCAACGAACGGGGGCCCACAGATACGCAGTATTTT
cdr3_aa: CASNERGPTDTQYF

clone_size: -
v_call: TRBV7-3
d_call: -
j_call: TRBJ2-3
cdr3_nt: TGTGCCAGCAGCGTCAAGGGGATAACAGATACGCAGTATTTT
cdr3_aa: CASSVKGITDTQYF

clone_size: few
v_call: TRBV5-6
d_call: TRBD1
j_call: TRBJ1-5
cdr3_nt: TGTGCCAGCAGCTTCGCCGGGACAGGGGGACTTACGAGGCCCCAGCATTTT
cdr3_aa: CASSFAGTGGLTRPQHF

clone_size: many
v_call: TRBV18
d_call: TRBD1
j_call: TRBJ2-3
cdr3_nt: TGTGCCAGCTCACCCAATGTCTACAGGGGCCCCACAGATACGCAGTATTTT
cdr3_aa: CASSPNVYRGPTDTQYF

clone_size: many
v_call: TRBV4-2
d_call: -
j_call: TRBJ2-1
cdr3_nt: TGTGCCACAGGGACACTCTCCTACAATGAGCAGTTCTTC
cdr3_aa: CATGTLSYNEQFF

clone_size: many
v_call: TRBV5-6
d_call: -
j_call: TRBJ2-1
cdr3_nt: TGTGCCAGCAGTCTGGGGGTAGACAATGAGCAGTTCTTC
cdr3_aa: CASSLGVDNEQFF

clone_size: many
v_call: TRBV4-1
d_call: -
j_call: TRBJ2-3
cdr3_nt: TGCGCCAGCAGCCAAGTTAATATGCTAGTCTACGATACGCAGTATTTT
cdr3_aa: CASSQVNMLVYDTQYF

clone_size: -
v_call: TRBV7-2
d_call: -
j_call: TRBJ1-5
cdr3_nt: TGTGCCAGCAGCTTAGTTCGCGTCGATCAGCCCCAGCATTTT
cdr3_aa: CASSLVRVDQPQHF

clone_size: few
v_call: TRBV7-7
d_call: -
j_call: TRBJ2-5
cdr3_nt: TGTGCCAGCAGCTTGTTGGGGAAACAAGAGACCCAGTACTTC
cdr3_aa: CASSLLGKQETQYF

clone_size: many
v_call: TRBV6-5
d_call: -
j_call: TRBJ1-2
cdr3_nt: TGTGCCAGCAGTCGTTCGACAGCCAACTATGGCTACACCTTC
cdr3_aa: CASSRSTANYGYTF

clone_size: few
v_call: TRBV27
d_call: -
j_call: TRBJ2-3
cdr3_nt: TGTGCCAGCAGGAGGGGGGCAGATACGCAGTATTTT
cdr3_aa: CASRRGADTQYF

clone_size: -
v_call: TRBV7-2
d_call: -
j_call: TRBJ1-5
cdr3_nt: TGTGCCAGCAGCTTAGAAGTCAATCAGCCCCAGCATTTT
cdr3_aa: CASSLEVNQPQHF

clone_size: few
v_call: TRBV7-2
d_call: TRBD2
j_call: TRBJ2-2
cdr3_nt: TGTGCCAGCAGCTTAGGACTAGCGGGGGCGAACACCGGGGAGCTGTTTTTT
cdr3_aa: CASSLGLAGANTGELFF

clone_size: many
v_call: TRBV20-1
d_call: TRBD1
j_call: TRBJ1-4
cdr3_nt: TGCAGTGCTTTGACAGGGGAGAATGAAAAACTGTTTTTT
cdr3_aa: CSALTGENEKLFF

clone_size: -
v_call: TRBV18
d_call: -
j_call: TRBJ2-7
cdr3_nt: TGTGCCAGCTCACCCTCTGACAGGCTGGAGCAGTACTTC
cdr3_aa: CASSPSDRLEQYF

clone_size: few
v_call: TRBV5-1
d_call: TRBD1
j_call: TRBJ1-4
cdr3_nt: TGCGCCAGCAGCCCTGAGGGACAGGGTAATGAAAAACTGTTTTTT
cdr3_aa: CASSPEGQGNEKLFF

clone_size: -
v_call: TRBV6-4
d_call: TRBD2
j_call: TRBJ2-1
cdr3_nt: TGTGCCAGCAGCGACCATGCGGGGGGGGGAATCAATGAGCAGTTCTTC
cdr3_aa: CASSDHAGGGINEQFF

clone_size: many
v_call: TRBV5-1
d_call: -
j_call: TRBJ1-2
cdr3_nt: TGCGCCAGCTTTCCGGGACTTGGGGCATATGGCTACACCTTC
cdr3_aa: CASFPGLGAYGYTF

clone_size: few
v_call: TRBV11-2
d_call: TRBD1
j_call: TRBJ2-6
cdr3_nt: TGTGCCAGCAGCGATATTCCCGGGACAGGGGATCGCTCTGGGGCCAACGTCCTGACTTTC
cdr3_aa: CASSDIPGTGDRSGANVLTF

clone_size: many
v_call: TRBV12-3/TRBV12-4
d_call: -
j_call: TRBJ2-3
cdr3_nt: TGTGCCAGCAGCTTGAGAGATACGCAGTATTTT
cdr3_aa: CASSLRDTQYF

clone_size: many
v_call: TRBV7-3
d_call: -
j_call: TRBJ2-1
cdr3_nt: TGTGCCAGCAGCTTAGGAGGGACAGACGAGCAGTTCTTC
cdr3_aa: CASSLGGTDEQFF

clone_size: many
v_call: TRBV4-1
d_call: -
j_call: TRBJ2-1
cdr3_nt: TGCGCCAGCAGCCCCGGTCTCAGGGATGTTGAACGAACTTACAATGAGCAGTTCTTC
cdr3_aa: CASSPGLRDVERTYNEQFF

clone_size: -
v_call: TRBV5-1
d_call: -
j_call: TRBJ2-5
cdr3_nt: TGCGCCAGCAGCTCACAGGCGGGGAATGCTGAGACCCAGTACTTC
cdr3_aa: CASSSQAGNAETQYF

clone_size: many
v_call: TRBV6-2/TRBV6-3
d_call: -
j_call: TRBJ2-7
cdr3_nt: TGTGCCAGCAGTTACCTAGGAGTCTCCTACGAGCAGTACTTC
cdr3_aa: CASSYLGVSYEQYF

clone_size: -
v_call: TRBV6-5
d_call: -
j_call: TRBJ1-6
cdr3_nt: TGTGCCAGCAGTTACCGGGGTAGGGAGCTCCACTTT
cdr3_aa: CASSYRGRELHF

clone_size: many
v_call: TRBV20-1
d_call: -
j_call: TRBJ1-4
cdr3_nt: TGCAGTGCTAGAGTTTATGAAAAACTGTTTTTT
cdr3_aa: CSARVYEKLFF

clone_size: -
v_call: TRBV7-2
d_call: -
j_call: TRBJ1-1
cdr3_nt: TGTGCCAGCAGCTCCCGAACCTCCAAAGCTTTCTTT
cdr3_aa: CASSSRTSKAFF

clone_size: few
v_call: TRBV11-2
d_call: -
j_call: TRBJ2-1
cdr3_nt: TGTGCCAGCAGCCCACTAGCTGAAAGAGTGGGGGGCGAGTCCTACAATGAGCAGTTCTTC
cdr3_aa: CASSPLAERVGGESYNEQFF

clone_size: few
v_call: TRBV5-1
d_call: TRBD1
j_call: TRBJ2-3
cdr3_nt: TGCGCCAGCGCTGGACAGGTTAGCACAGATACGCAGTATTTT
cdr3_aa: CASAGQVSTDTQYF